Included here is one T cell receptor beta chain sequence, with context. It has no known antigen specificity. The sample holds no much larger clone one base away, and base qualities are not on file. This entry is derived from a study of T cell responses to AZD1222 COVID-19 vaccine (dated by TCRdb to 2020 to 2023). As for the study more broadly: A total of 240 or so trial participants underwent TCR sequencing, of whom roughly 210 had received two doses of AZD1222 and roughly 26 had received two doses of the MenACWY control vaccine. Trial participants were enrolled by age into 18-55, 56-69 and 70-plus year subgroups, with 148, 28 and 57 TCR-sequenced participants respectively.

The time point label, read with the paper, signifies: sample from adult after SARS-CoV-2 infection, after symptom onset. A couple of convalescent COVID-19 patients, sampled after symptom onset from adults with prior SARS-CoV-2 infection, were also TCR-sequenced for comparison. The CDR3 regions of human TCRbeta chains were subjected to immunosequencing. From the authors' description of their analysis: TCRs in the repertoires were compared against a reference library of SARS-CoV-2-specific TCRs that had been generated with the MIRA antigen-specificity platform. Breadth was defined as the fraction of unique TCRs that were SARS-CoV-2-associated, and depth was defined as the fraction of total T cells that were SARS-CoV-2-associated. Using the MIRA data, each spike-specific TCR was mapped to the spike region that the TCR reacts to and placed in a CD4 or CD8 class. Log10-transformed breadth and depth values were compared by one-way ANOVA with Sidak's multiple comparisons tests. Entries here come from immuneACCESS through TCRdb and include only in-frame sequences with V and J called. Some clones fail to appear in such tables; in the studies checked, an unresolved V gene covers under half of the shortfall, and the cause of the remainder is unknown. From that table come the V and J calls and clone size; the DNA was used to work out D and trimming. Within this sample are roughly 150,000 clones, with roughly nine tenths of them counted one time only. 5.5% to 8.5% of the sample is held by the ten biggest clonotypes.

CDR1 SGHAT and CDR2 FQNNGV were looked up in the germline V gene. V loses 6 bases at its end and J loses 4 bases; junction bases beyond the gene matches: 2. The CDR3 runs 13 amino acids, cysteine and phenylalanine included. CDR3 DNA is the only sequence kept; it has 39 bases, read in frame from the first base. Overall results and qualifications from the work: CD4 TCRs associated with the vaccine covered the entire spike protein, and the dominant responses were in regions 160-218 and 743-854. Reportedly, almost half of the unique spike-specific TCRs recognized epitopes lying outside the regions that are mutated in the B.1.351 and B.1.1.7 variants. Because no day 14 peak-response samples were available, repertoires were characterized only after the peak T cell response. Spike-specific TCR breadth and depth rose significantly after two AZD1222 doses compared with day 0 and with MenACWY recipients. In the small 56-69-year group, the increase in depth fell short of significance, most likely because of low power. Conclusions about previously exposed vaccinees are limited because only a handful of AZD1222 recipients were SARS-CoV-2 seropositive at baseline. Most participants were white British and females outnumbered males, and the authors suggested that clonal diversity may have been underestimated.

The receptor chain draws on TRBV11-2 and TRBJ1-5; 8 middle bases align to TRBD1. This TCR came from an adult who had recovered from COVID-19. This specimen consisted of peripheral blood, obtained after recovery from COVID-19. The CDR3 protein: CASRTGENQPQHF. The base sequence is TGTGCCAGCAGGACAGGGGAGAATCAGCCCCAGCATTTT.